This paragraph reports one T cell receptor beta chain. What it binds is not known. The sample holds other DNA sequences that translate to the same CDR3. This record belongs to a study of cytomegalovirus exposure and HLA in healthy donors. The CDR3 contains 16 residues. With 4 bases clipped from V and 1 base from J, the junction kept 7 bases outside the gene matches. The germline V gene encodes CDR1 SGHRS and CDR2 YFSETQ. Study-level findings and limits: Later, an analysis showed that TCR beta chains associated with HLA were more clonally expanded than others that were equally common. Within an earlier analysis, most TCR beta V segments proved productive either about 90% or about 30% of the time.

With 60 Vbeta and 13 Jbeta primers, the PCR was carried out. Authors' analysis steps: In a later analysis, of 84 million or so unique beta chains, roughly 9.9 million appeared in at least two donors. Profiling relied on immunoSEQ multiplex PCR, and the TCRdb table lists in-frame clones only, not all of them. V and J calls and clone size are given by that table; D and trimming were obtained from the DNA. Of some 74,000 clones in the sample, 60% to 75% were seen once. The sequence was obtained from a man between 35 and 55 years old in good health and CMV-seropositive. The rearrangement links TRBV5-1 to TRBJ2-5, with 10 nucleotides matching TRBD2. The specimen was PBMCs. CDR3 region: CASSLALAGAQETQYF. The CDR3 nucleotides are TGCGCCAGCAGCCTGGCTCTAGCGGGGGCCCAAGAGACCCAGTACTTC.